Each of the 18 T cell receptor beta chains below was sequenced from the same sample in a study of naive CD8 T cells in extremely preterm neonates. TCRdb's copy holds only in-frame clones and misses some; the assay was immunoSEQ multiplex PCR. The data contain roughly 4,000 clones, approximately 98% of them seen just once; the ten biggest clones take up approximately 0.75%. The source material was naive CD8+ T cells from blood. Receptors originate from a human donor in good health.

This chain links TRBV7-2 with TRBJ2-4; maybe TRBD2 (6 bases). The V gene lost 6 bases and the J gene lost 2 bases, with 26 bases spanning the gap. This CDR3 has 19 amino acids. Germline-derived CDR1 and CDR2 are SGHTA and FQGNSA. The CDR3 DNA reads TGTGCCAGCAGTCAGGGTCTAGGGGCGGGACTCTCACCCAAAAACATTCAGTACTTC. Its translation is CASSQGLGAGLSPKNIQYF. The full variable domain, in which reference TRBV7-2 and TRBJ2-4 provide the parts outside the CDR3, is GAGVSQSPSNKVTEKGKDVELRCDPISGHTALYWYRQSLGQGLEFLIYFQGNSAPDKSGLPSDRFSAERTGGSVSTLTIQRTQQEDSAVYLCASSQGLGAGLSPKNIQYFGAGTRLSVL.

V and J are TRBV4-1 and TRBJ2-1; D may be TRBD2 (6 bases). This CDR3 contains 13 residues. V was shortened by 4 bases and J by 10 bases, with 14 bases between the two germline ends. The germline CDR1 and CDR2 sequences are MGHRA and YSYEKL. CDR3 amino acids: CASSLRLGGEQFF. As DNA, the CDR3 is TGCGCCAGCAGCCTTCGACTAGGAGGGGAGCAGTTCTTC.

Of note for this clone: This same CDR3 is encoded by further DNA sequences in the sample. This chain joins TRBV7-6 and TRBJ1-2; D call uncertain. V gave up 4 bases and J gave up 8 bases, with 14 bases separating them. In germline, CDR1 is SGHVS, CDR2 FNYEAQ. The CDR3 has 13 residues. The CDR3: CASSSGRGLGYTF. Here the CDR3 DNA reads TGTGCCAGCAGCTCCGGCAGAGGGCTCGGCTACACCTTC.

This chain links TRBV28 with TRBJ1-1, with D unresolved. The length of the CDR3 is 12 residues. CDR1 and CDR2 from the germline V gene are MDHEN and SYDVKM. The V gene lost 6 bases and the J gene lost 4 bases, with 9 bases spanning the gap. The CDR3 protein is CASSREGTEAFF. The CDR3 nucleotides read TGTGCCAGCAGCCGGGAGGGCACTGAAGCTTTCTTT.

This chain joins TRBV5-5 and TRBJ1-5, with 12 bases fitting TRBD1. Germline values: CDR1 SGHKS, CDR2 YYEKEE (reference sequence). V shed 3 bases, J shed 5 bases, and the junction held 3 bases outside the gene matches. The CDR3 loop spans 15 amino acids. DNA for the CDR3: TGTGCCAGCAGCTGGGACAGGGGGCGGGATCAGCCCCAGCATTTT. Amino acids: CASSWDRGRDQPQHF. Drawing the rest from reference TRBV5-5 and TRBJ1-5, the complete variable domain is DAGVTQSPTHLIKTRGQQVTLRCSPISGHKSVSWYQQVLGQGPQFIFQYYEKEERGRGNFPDRFSARQFPNYSSELNVNALLLGDSALYLCASSWDRGRDQPQHFGDGTRLSIL.

This clone was observed once. The chain recombines TRBV5-1 with TRBJ2-2; tentative D call: TRBD2 (7 bases). The germline CDR1 and CDR2 sequences are SGHRS and YFSETQ. This CDR3 is 16 amino acids long. Trimming took off 5 bases at V and 7 bases at J, with 21 bases between the two ends. Here the CDR3 reads CASSDLGGALVGELFF. The CDR3 DNA reads TGCGCCAGCAGTGATTTAGGGGGGGCTCTCGTCGGGGAGCTGTTTTTT. Complete variable domain (other parts from reference TRBV5-1 and TRBJ2-2): KAGVTQTPRYLIKTRGQQVTLSCSPISGHRSVSWYQQTPGQGLQFLFEYFSETQRNKGNFPGRFSGRQFSNSRSEMNVSTLELGDSALYLCASSDLGGALVGELFFGEGSRLTVL.

This sequence joins TRBV6-5 and TRBJ1-1, with TRBD1 matching 8 bases. The germline gives CDR1 MNHEY, CDR2 SVGAGI. The J segment lost 8 bases and the V segment lost 4 bases, leaving 15 bases of the junction unmatched. The CDR3 runs 16 residues. The CDR3 nucleotides are TGTGCCAGCAGTTCCCTCGGGACAGGAGATTCGTTGGAAGCTTTCTTT. Protein: CASSSLGTGDSLEAFF.

V gene TRBV11-2 combines with J gene TRBJ2-3; 7 bases match TRBD1. Germline CDR1 SGHAT, CDR2 FQNNGV. The CDR3 loop spans 16 amino acids. Trimming at V came to 1 base and at J to 1 base, leaving 5 bases not matched to a gene. This chain's CDR3 is CASSLVIQGGTDTQYF. Here the CDR3 DNA reads TGTGCCAGCAGCTTAGTAATCCAGGGGGGCACAGATACGCAGTATTTT.

The CDR3 region is CASTKTTSGANNEQFF. The CDR3 coding sequence is TGTGCCAGCACCAAAACTACTAGCGGGGCCAACAATGAGCAGTTCTTC. The gene calls are TRBV27 and TRBJ2-1; TRBD2 matches at 10 bases. The germline V gene has CDR1 MNHEY and CDR2 SMNVEV (reference sequence). This CDR3 has 16 residues. With V trimmed by 7 bases and J by 5 bases, 11 bases remained unmatched.

The chain couples TRBV27 to TRBJ1-1; D is unclear. V lost 2 bases and J 1 base, leaving 5 bases between the germline ends. Looked up from germline, CDR1 is MNHEY and CDR2 is SMNVEV (reference sequence). CDR3 length: 13 residues. CDR3 in DNA: TGTGCCAGCAGTTTAGCGGGGAACACTGAAGCTTTCTTT. It translates to CASSLAGNTEAFF.

CDR3 sequence reads: CASSQSGWSLQETQYF. The CDR3, as DNA: TGTGCCAGCAGCCAATCGGGTTGGAGCCTCCAAGAGACCCAGTACTTC. The V gene is TRBV7-9, the J gene TRBJ2-5; D unclear. V lost 5 bases, J lost 1 base, and 17 bases lay in between. The length of the CDR3 is 16 residues. CDR1 is SEHNR, CDR2 FQNEAQ, per germline (reference sequence). Combining the CDR3 with reference TRBV7-9 and TRBJ2-5 gives the whole variable domain DTGVSQNPRHKITKRGQNVTFRCDPISEHNRLYWYRQTLGQGPEFLTYFQNEAQLEKSRLLSDRFSAERPKGSFSTLEIQRTEQGDSAMYLCASSQSGWSLQETQYFGPGTRLLVL.

This clone was counted once. V gene TRBV7-2 combines with J gene TRBJ1-4, with D perhaps TRBD1 (6 bases). Trimming took off 5 bases at V and 3 bases at J, with 13 bases between the two ends. CDR1 and CDR2 (germline): SGHTA, FQGNSA. This CDR3 has 15 residues. The CDR3 spells CASSPQGNANEKLFF. In nucleotides, the CDR3 is TGTGCCAGCAGCCCTCAGGGGAATGCTAATGAAAAACTGTTTTTT.

The CDR3 sequence: CASSPLTTSGGQETQYF. CDR3 DNA sequence: TGTGCCAGCAGTCCCCTGACGACTAGCGGGGGACAAGAGACCCAGTACTTC. This chain joins TRBV28 and TRBJ2-5; TRBD2 aligns across 12 bases. The junction had 9 bases not matched to a gene; V was cut back by 5 bases and J by 2 bases. The CDR3 is made up of 17 amino acids. Germline-derived CDR1 and CDR2 are MDHEN and SYDVKM.

This chain connects TRBV7-9 to TRBJ1-2, with a tentative D call TRBD1 (5 bases). Trimming pared 5 bases from V and 4 bases from J, leaving 14 bases between. Germline CDR1 is SEHNR and CDR2 is FQNEAQ (reference sequence). The length of the CDR3 is 14 residues. Here the CDR3 DNA reads TGTGCCAGCAGCCCCCCCGGGGGTGGCTATGGCTACACCTTC. It specifies CASSPPGGGYGYTF.

This clone was counted once. V and J are TRBV27 and TRBJ1-4; D is uncertain. Trimming took off 5 bases at V and 0 bases at J, with 13 bases between the two ends. Germline V gene data show CDR1 as MNHEY and CDR2 as SMNVEV (reference sequence). This CDR3 region has 16 residues. The CDR3: CASSRTEPATNEKLFF. The CDR3 DNA sequence: TGTGCCAGCAGTCGAACAGAACCTGCAACTAATGAAAAACTGTTTTTT.

The rearrangement links TRBV7-9 to TRBJ2-3; 7 bases are a match to TRBD2. CDR1 is SEHNR, CDR2 FQNEAQ, per germline (reference sequence). The V segment lost 4 bases and the J segment 2 bases; nucleotides outside the gene matches: 9. The length of the CDR3 is 16 residues. The CDR3 here is CASSSVGGVTTDTQYF. CDR3 nucleotide sequence: TGTGCCAGCAGCTCTGTGGGGGGGGTTACCACAGATACGCAGTATTTT.

The chain employs TRBV4-3 and TRBJ2-7, with a weak D call TRBD2 (7 bases). Trimming shortened V by 0 bases and J by 1 base, and 22 bases separated the two germline ends. From germline, CDR1 is LGHNA and CDR2 YSLEER. The length of the CDR3 is 19 residues. The CDR3 bases are TGCGCCAGCAGCCAAGATAGGGACTTCGGGGGGCCCAATTCCTACGAGCAGTACTTC. It encodes CASSQDRDFGGPNSYEQYF.

The chain links TRBV19 to TRBJ1-1, with TRBD1 matching 7 bases. This CDR3 spans 14 amino acids. CDR1 and CDR2 from the germline V gene are LNHDA and SQIVND (reference sequence). V lost 7 bases and J lost 4; bases outside the gene matches: 9. In nucleotides, the CDR3 is TGTGCCAGTACCCCCCCAGGGGGAGGCACTGAAGCTTTCTTT. Protein product: CASTPPGGGTEAFF.